The 27 T cell receptor beta chains below were found in one sample sequenced in a study of cytomegalovirus exposure and HLA in healthy donors (TCRdb year 2017). The library was produced with the immunoSEQ multiplex PCR assay. A mixture of 60 forward primers for TCR Vbeta segments and 13 reverse primers for TCR Jbeta segments was used in the multiplex PCR. The source is immuneACCESS, and TCRdb retained only in-frame sequences with V and J called. Part of the clones is not carried over; for the studies checked, unresolved V genes explain less than half of this, and the remainder is unexplained. Within this sample are 150,000 to 180,000 clones, with approximately 80% of them counted one time only. The top ten clonotypes cover 13% of the sample. Sequencing input: PBMCs. The receptor source for this set is a man aged 25-40 years in good health and CMV-seropositive.

The chain has TRBV6-5 and TRBJ1-1; D might be TRBD1 (5 bases). V gave up 2 bases and J gave up 9 bases, with 10 bases separating them. CDR1 and CDR2 (germline): MNHEY, SVGAGI. This CDR3 has 12 amino acids. The chain's CDR3 is CASSYPAGKAFF. The CDR3 nucleotides are TGTGCCAGCAGTTACCCGGCAGGGAAAGCTTTCTTT.

V and J are TRBV7-8 and TRBJ2-7; 7 nucleotides align to TRBD1. Germline trimming cut 1 base from V and 5 bases from J; bases unmatched to any gene: 5. Germline CDR1 is SGHVS and CDR2 is FQNEAQ. There are 14 residues in the CDR3. The CDR3 DNA sequence: TGTGCCAGCAGCTTAGGACAGGGTTTGCACGAGCAGTACTTC. This codes for CASSLGQGLHEQYF.

CDR3 region: CASSDRVGYEQYF. CDR3 DNA sequence: TGTGCCAGCAGTGACAGGGTAGGGTACGAGCAGTACTTC. This chain uses TRBV27 with TRBJ2-7; TRBD1 matches 7 bases. CDR3 length equals 13 residues. After removal of 5 bases from V and 4 bases from J, the junction contained 5 bases not matched to a gene. Germline V gene lookup returns CDR1 MNHEY and CDR2 SMNVEV (reference sequence).

In DNA, the CDR3 is TGTGCCAGTAAGAGGGGAGGGAATAGCAATCAGCCCCAGCATTTT. Its protein product is CASKRGGNSNQPQHF. V is TRBV19 and J is TRBJ1-5; a weak D match, TRBD1 (5 bases). The V end was cut by 7 bases, the J end by 0 bases, with 13 bases between. The CDR3 covers 15 residues. Germline CDR1 LNHDA, CDR2 SQIVND (reference sequence).

V usage is TRBV27 and J usage is TRBJ2-7; possible D gene TRBD2, 5 bases. CDR3 size: 14 residues. The V gene lost 6 bases and the J gene lost 2 bases, with 14 bases spanning the gap. CDR1 is MNHEY, CDR2 SMNVEV, per germline (reference sequence). CDR3 protein: CASRVRDSAYEQYF. For the CDR3, the DNA is TGTGCCAGCAGAGTGAGGGATTCTGCCTACGAGCAGTACTTC.

The chain couples TRBV6-5 to TRBJ2-5; 7 bases fit TRBD2. The CDR3 contains 13 residues. CDR1 MNHEY and CDR2 SVGAGI come from the germline V gene. V was pared by 6 bases and J by 4 bases, with 5 bases of the junction left unmatched. Here the CDR3 reads CASRPGGVETQYF. CDR3 nucleotide sequence: TGTGCCAGCAGACCGGGAGGCGTAGAGACCCAGTACTTC.

This chain links TRBV11-2 with TRBJ1-5; 9 positions match TRBD1. The CDR3 loop spans 15 amino acids. The germline V gene has CDR1 SGHAT and CDR2 FQNNGV. With 4 bases clipped from V and 3 bases from J, the junction kept 4 bases outside the gene matches. CDR3 in DNA: TGTGCCAGCAGCTCCGGGACAGGGAACAATCAGCCCCAGCATTTT. It is translated as CASSSGTGNNQPQHF.

This clone came up a few times. V is TRBV6-6 and J is TRBJ1-1; D not resolved. Trimming took off 5 bases at V and 4 bases at J, with 17 bases between the two ends. The CDR3 has 15 residues. Germline V gene data show CDR1 as MNHNY and CDR2 as SVGAGI (reference sequence). This chain's CDR3 is CASSLPPGRATEAFF. The DNA of the CDR3 is TGTGCCAGCAGTCTACCCCCCGGGAGGGCCACTGAAGCTTTCTTT.

This CDR3 is CAISEGAANEKLFF. For the CDR3, the DNA is TGTGCCATCAGTGAGGGGGCCGCTAATGAAAAACTGTTTTTT. The chain is built from TRBV10-3 and TRBJ1-4, with a weak D call TRBD1 (5 bases). Germline CDR1 reads ENHRY; CDR2 reads SYGVKD. CDR3 length equals 14 residues. V was trimmed by 2 bases and J by 3 bases, leaving 7 bases between them.

The J gene is TRBJ1-4, the V gene TRBV6-7; D is unresolved. TRBV6-7 has ORF status, its function being uncertain. This CDR3 is 21 amino acids long. With 0 bases removed from V and 5 bases from J, the gap between germline ends came to 28 bases. The CDR3 sequence is CASSYSVSWREAHQMNEKLFF. CDR3 nucleotide sequence: TGTGCCAGCAGTTACTCCGTTTCGTGGAGGGAGGCCCATCAAATGAATGAAAAACTGTTTTTT.

The rearrangement uses TRBV11-2 and TRBJ2-5; maybe TRBD1 (6 bases). This CDR3 contains 12 residues. V was pared by 5 bases and J by 3 bases, with 7 bases between. Germline V lookup: CDR1 SGHAT, CDR2 FQNNGV. Here the CDR3 DNA reads TGTGCCAGCAGCCGGACAGAAGAGACCCAGTACTTC. It codes for CASSRTEETQYF.

The table lists this clone with a count of one. V is TRBV5-6 and J is TRBJ2-3; 14 nucleotides align to TRBD2. V shed 5 bases, J shed 3 bases, and the junction held 14 bases outside the gene matches. Germline CDR1 SGHDT, CDR2 YYEEEE. The CDR3 length is 19 residues. The CDR3 DNA follows: TGTGCCAGCAGAAAATCCGGAGGGACTAGCGGGAGTTGGACAGATACGCAGTATTTT. Translation: CASRKSGGTSGSWTDTQYF.

CDR3 coding DNA: TGTGCCAGCAGCCCTTTGGGCGGGAGTCTCTACGAGCAGTACTTC. Amino acids: CASSPLGGSLYEQYF. The chain employs TRBV4-2 and TRBJ2-5; TRBD2 aligns across 7 bases. Gene TRBJ2-7 matches the end of the DNA better, so the J call may be wrong. Germline V gene lookup returns CDR1 LGHNA and CDR2 YNFKEQ. This CDR3 spans 15 amino acids.

This clone has just one count. V gene TRBV19 combines with J gene TRBJ2-2; D perhaps matches TRBD1 (6 bases). Trimming took 5 bases from V and 3 from J, leaving 10 bases between them. CDR3 size: 14 residues. Germline CDR1 is LNHDA and CDR2 is SQIVND (reference sequence). CDR3 DNA sequence: TGTGCCAGTAGTTCACAGGGAGACACCGGGGAGCTGTTTTTT. Translated, it gives CASSSQGDTGELFF.

J is TRBJ1-3 and V is TRBV6-1, with 7 bases lining up with TRBD1. Germline CDR1 MNHNS, CDR2 SASEGT. The CDR3 is made up of 12 amino acids. The junction had 10 bases not matched to a gene; V was cut back by 5 bases and J by 15 bases. Here the CDR3 DNA reads TGTGCCAGCAGTACACGACAGGGAGTGAGATATTTT. Its translation: CASSTRQGVRYF.

This chain links TRBV5-4 with TRBJ2-1; D gene uncertain. Germline V gene data show CDR1 as SGHNT and CDR2 as YYREEE (reference sequence). There are 15 residues in the CDR3. V shed 0 bases and J shed 0 bases, with 7 bases lying between them. The CDR3 sequence: CASSLGSNSYNEQFF. CDR3 bases: TGTGCCAGCAGCTTGGGTTCTAACTCCTACAATGAGCAGTTCTTC.

The genes are TRBV19 and TRBJ2-1; 8 bases are a match to TRBD1. The V segment lost 9 bases and the J segment 2 bases; nucleotides outside the gene matches: 12. Germline values: CDR1 LNHDA, CDR2 SQIVND (reference sequence). The CDR3 totals 16 residues. The CDR3 DNA sequence: TGTGCCAGCCCGTATCCCGACAGGGGAACCTACAATGAGCAGTTCTTC. Protein product: CASPYPDRGTYNEQFF.

The rearrangement uses TRBV30 and TRBJ1-5; no clear D. The V end lost 0 bases, the J end lost 5 bases, and 11 bases lay between the germline ends. The V gene's germline CDR1 is GTSNPN and CDR2 SVGIG (reference sequence). This CDR3 is 14 amino acids long. The CDR3 DNA reads as TGTGCCTGGAGTGTGGAGGGTTGGGATCAGCCCCAGCATTTT. This codes for CAWSVEGWDQPQHF.

For the CDR3, the DNA is TGTGCCAGCAGTGAAGGAGGAGGGGCGAGGACCCAGTACTTC. The encoded protein is CASSEGGGARTQYF. V is TRBV6-1 and J is TRBJ2-5; weak D call: TRBD2 (6 bases). In germline, CDR1 is MNHNS, CDR2 SASEGT. Trimming cost V 1 base and J 7 bases, with 13 bases left between them. This CDR3 comprises 14 residues.

The chain has TRBV27 and TRBJ1-5; 11 nucleotides match TRBD1. The germline CDR1 and CDR2 sequences are MNHEY and SMNVEV (reference sequence). The CDR3 length is 13 residues. J lost 5 bases, V lost 8 bases, and 2 bases had no gene match. CDR3: CASRTGGDQPQHF. For the CDR3, the DNA is TGTGCCAGCCGGACAGGGGGCGATCAGCCCCAGCATTTT.

The chain combines TRBV2 with TRBJ2-5; weak D call: TRBD1 (6 bases). The CDR3 sequence is 13 residues long. CDR1 and CDR2 from the germline V gene are SNHLY and FYNNEI. V lost 6 bases and J 1 base, leaving 9 bases between the germline ends. The CDR3 nucleotides read TGTGCCAGCAGGTGGGGGCTCCAAGAGACCCAGTACTTC. Translation gives CASRWGLQETQYF.

This chain connects TRBV21-1 to TRBJ2-7; TRBD1, as called in the table, went unchecked against the DNA. TRBV21-1 is a pseudogene segment. The CDR3 has 17 residues. The CDR3 DNA is TGTGCCAGCAGCCAAAAACCGGGACAGGGATACTCCTACGAGCAGTACTTC. Translating gives CASSQKPGQGYSYEQYF.

This rearrangement joins TRBV5-1 to TRBJ2-5; TRBD1 aligns across 12 bases. V gave up 4 bases and J gave up 5 bases; unmatched junction bases: 9. The CDR3 is 16 amino acids. CDR1 and CDR2 from the germline V gene are SGHRS and YFSETQ. In DNA, the CDR3 is TGCGCCAGCAGCCTGTCCGGGACAGGGGGCTTTGAGACCCAGTACTTC. Its translation is CASSLSGTGGFETQYF.

The J gene is TRBJ2-1, the V gene TRBV28; a possible D gene is TRBD2 (6 bases). Germline CDR1 is MDHEN and CDR2 is SYDVKM. Trimming cost V 4 bases and J 11 bases, with 12 bases left between them. The CDR3 contains 12 residues. The CDR3 bases are TGTGCCAGCAGTTCCAAGCGGGCACAGCAGTTCTTC. Its translation is CASSSKRAQQFF.

The V gene is TRBV6-5, the J gene TRBJ1-1; 8 positions agree with TRBD1. Unmatched junction bases numbered 8, after V lost 6 bases and J lost 5 bases. The CDR3 length is 14 residues. Germline CDR1 and CDR2: MNHEY and SVGAGI. DNA for the CDR3: TGTGCCAGCAGCTTGCAGGGGGCTGGGACTGAAGCTTTCTTT. Translated, it gives CASSLQGAGTEAFF.

This clone has only a few counts. The chain employs TRBV12-5 and TRBJ1-2; D may be TRBD1 (5 bases). CDR3 length: 18 residues. V was shortened by 0 bases and J by 4 bases, with 21 bases between the two germline ends. Germline V CDR1 and CDR2: LGHNT, FRNRAP. This chain's CDR3 is CASGLVLKTDEVGYGYTF. CDR3 DNA: TGTGCTAGTGGTTTGGTACTGAAGACAGACGAGGTGGGCTATGGCTACACCTTC.

This clone was observed a few times. J is TRBJ2-3 and V is TRBV14; the D gene is possibly TRBD1 (5 bases). CDR3 length equals 13 residues. Trimming pared 5 bases from V and 6 bases from J, leaving 12 bases between. CDR1 and CDR2 (germline): SGHDN, FVKESK. CDR3 DNA: TGTGCCAGCAGCACCTTGGGGCGGGATACGCAGTATTTT. Amino acids: CASSTLGRDTQYF.